A selection of T cell receptor beta chains follows, all from one sample in a study of shared clonotypes between healthy human individuals. The data were produced by immunoSEQ multiplex PCR, yet TCRdb's version contains in-frame clones alone and is incomplete. The table records about 2.1 million clones, just over 90% of them present only once. Sequencing was performed on naive CD8+ T cells from PBMCs. The receptors stem from a man aged 18 to 29 in good health. Some clones in this sample may be carry-over from other donors' samples. CDR3s include the opening cysteine and the closing phenylalanine or tryptophan. A D gene is named only where the DNA matches it firmly. Expanded clones are given a class, and other clones once, few, many or no size at all.

>TRBV5-4|TRBJ1-2|-|TRBD1
CASSAGTDYGYTF
TGTGCCAGCAGCGCCGGGACAGACTATGGCTACACCTTC
>TRBV4-3|TRBJ2-5|-|TRBD2
CASSQAWGRAGGETQYF
TGCGCCAGCAGCCAAGCTTGGGGGAGGGCCGGGGGTGAGACCCAGTACTTC
>TRBV7-3|TRBJ2-5|-|-
CASSLTGGLETQYF
TGTGCCAGCAGCTTAACAGGGGGGCTGGAGACCCAGTACTTC
>TRBV28|TRBJ2-7|-|-
CASSLLRSSYEQYF
TGTGCCAGCAGCCTGTTGAGGAGCTCCTACGAGCAGTACTTC
>TRBV27|TRBJ2-3|-|-
CASSIMSGADTQYF
TGTGCCAGCAGCATAATGAGTGGCGCAGATACGCAGTATTTT
>TRBV2|TRBJ1-5|-|-
CASRGDDSTPQHF
TGTGCCAGCAGGGGGGACGACTCTACGCCCCAGCATTTT
>TRBV7-9|TRBJ2-1|-|-
CASSLVANEQFF
TGTGCCAGCAGCTTAGTGGCAAATGAGCAGTTCTTC
>TRBV5-4|TRBJ2-1|-|-
CASRPGSGTRNEQFF
TGTGCCAGCCGCCCCGGGAGTGGGACGCGGAATGAGCAGTTCTTC
>TRBV27|TRBJ2-5|-|TRBD1
CASSLYRGRETQYF
TGTGCCAGCAGTTTATACAGGGGGAGGGAGACCCAGTACTTC
>TRBV15|TRBJ2-7|-|TRBD1
CATSSERGPSYEQYF
TGTGCCACCAGTTCTGAGAGGGGGCCATCCTACGAGCAGTACTTC
>TRBV6-1|TRBJ2-7|-|-
CASSVIRGGGGYEQYF
TGTGCCAGCAGTGTAATTCGTGGTGGGGGAGGCTACGAGCAGTACTTC
>TRBV9|TRBJ2-3|-|TRBD1
CASSVGQGGTDTQYF
TGTGCCAGCAGCGTTGGACAGGGGGGCACAGATACGCAGTATTTT
>TRBV6-1|TRBJ2-7|-|-
CASSEARAGMASEQYF
TGTGCCAGCAGTGAAGCGAGGGCAGGGATGGCGTCGGAGCAGTACTTC
>TRBV11-2|TRBJ1-2|-|TRBD1
CASSYPYGTGYGYTF
TGTGCCAGCAGCTACCCCTATGGGACAGGCTATGGCTACACCTTC
>TRBV9|TRBJ2-3|-|TRBD2
CASSGGTSGEVLSQYF
TGTGCCAGCAGCGGAGGGACTAGCGGGGAGGTTTTGTCGCAGTATTTT
>TRBV5-1|TRBJ1-2|-|-
CASSLISAPFNYGYTF
TGCGCCAGCAGCTTAATAAGCGCGCCCTTTAACTATGGCTACACCTTC
>TRBV11-2|TRBJ2-1|-|TRBD2
CASSLVAGGVLEQFF
TGTGCCAGCAGCCTCGTAGCGGGAGGAGTACTTGAGCAGTTCTTC
>TRBV29-1|TRBJ2-1|-|TRBD2
CSVEGRTSGDSHEQFF
TGCAGCGTTGAAGGGAGGACTAGCGGGGATTCCCATGAGCAGTTCTTC
>TRBV7-9|TRBJ2-2|-|-
CASRTTVGPGGELFF
TGTGCCAGTAGAACCACGGTGGGTCCCGGCGGGGAGCTGTTTTTT
>TRBV19|TRBJ1-2|-|TRBD1
CASSTPGQASYGYTF
TGTGCCAGTAGTACTCCGGGACAGGCATCCTATGGCTACACCTTC
>TRBV7-6|TRBJ2-1|-|-
CASSLEAPTYNEQFF
TGTGCCAGCAGCTTAGAGGCCCCGACCTACAATGAGCAGTTCTTC
>TRBV5-1|TRBJ2-5|-|TRBD1
CASRTGEFWETQYF
TGCGCCAGTCGGACAGGGGAGTTTTGGGAGACCCAGTACTTC
>TRBV6-1|TRBJ2-7|-|TRBD2
CASSSGGSSYEQYF
TGTGCCAGCAGTAGCGGGGGGAGCTCCTACGAGCAGTACTTC
>TRBV9|TRBJ2-1|-|TRBD2
CASSLGLAGGNEQFF
TGTGCCAGCAGCCTGGGACTAGCGGGAGGTAATGAGCAGTTCTTC
>TRBV7-9|TRBJ1-4|-|-
CASSPVGSRSFEKLFF
TGTGCCAGCAGCCCCGTCGGGTCTCGTTCTTTTGAAAAACTGTTTTTT
>TRBV5-1|TRBJ2-1|-|TRBD2
CASRLGGSGINEQFF
TGCGCCAGCAGACTCGGGGGTAGCGGGATTAATGAGCAGTTCTTC
>TRBV7-9|TRBJ1-2|-|TRBD1
CASSDPSWDRYYGYTF
TGTGCCAGCAGCGACCCATCCTGGGACAGGTACTATGGCTACACCTTC
>TRBV4-3|TRBJ2-1|-|-
CASSLKGDNEQFF
TGCGCCAGCAGCCTAAAGGGAGACAATGAGCAGTTCTTC
>TRBV27|TRBJ1-5|-|-
CASSLPGSNQPQHF
TGTGCCAGCAGTTTGCCGGGGAGCAATCAGCCCCAGCATTTT
>TRBV7-9|TRBJ2-7|-|-
CASSANDIGPYEQYF
TGTGCCAGCAGCGCCAACGACATAGGCCCCTACGAGCAGTACTTC
>TRBV27|TRBJ2-7|-|-
CASSLREVYEQYF
TGTGCCAGCAGTTTACGGGAAGTCTACGAGCAGTACTTC
>TRBV27|TRBJ2-7|-|TRBD2
CASSPRLAGHYEQYF
TGTGCCAGCAGCCCCAGACTAGCGGGACACTACGAGCAGTACTTC
>TRBV27|TRBJ2-1|-|-
CASTESPRNEQFF
TGTGCCAGCACCGAAAGTCCTCGTAATGAGCAGTTCTTC
>TRBV11-2|TRBJ1-1|-|TRBD1
CASSGNRGLNTEAFF
TGTGCCAGCAGCGGTAACAGGGGGCTGAACACTGAAGCTTTCTTT
>TRBV27|TRBJ1-5|-|-
CASSPTPDLEPQHF
TGTGCCAGCAGTCCTACCCCCGACTTGGAGCCCCAGCATTTT
>TRBV30|TRBJ2-7|-|-
CAWSVGGDYEQYF
TGTGCCTGGAGTGTTGGCGGAGACTACGAGCAGTACTTC
>TRBV7-6|TRBJ2-2|-|TRBD2
CASSLGGQGLNTGELFF
TGTGCCAGCAGCTTAGGCGGGCAGGGACTAAACACCGGGGAGCTGTTTTTT
>TRBV5-4|TRBJ2-1|once|-
CASSLRMSSYNEQFF
TGTGCCAGCAGCTTGAGGATGAGCTCCTACAATGAGCAGTTCTTC
>TRBV5-6|TRBJ2-1|-|-
CASSQDSSYEFF
TGTGCCAGCAGCCAGGACAGTAGTTACGAGTTCTTC
>TRBV19|TRBJ1-2|-|TRBD1
CASSTSFRGRAVYGYTF
TGTGCCAGTAGTACATCATTCAGGGGGAGGGCTGTCTATGGCTACACCTTC
>TRBV14|TRBJ2-5|-|-
CASSAGAGETQYF
TGTGCCAGCAGCGCAGGGGCGGGGGAGACCCAGTACTTC
>TRBV13|TRBJ1-2|-|-
CASSPRLDHGYTF
TGTGCCAGCAGCCCCCGGTTGGATCATGGCTACACCTTC
>TRBV29-1|TRBJ1-1|-|-
CSVDFGLDMNTEAFF
TGCAGCGTTGATTTCGGCCTGGATATGAACACTGAAGCTTTCTTT
>TRBV7-9|TRBJ1-3|-|-
CASSYGGYGNTIYF
TGTGCCAGCAGCTATGGGGGATATGGAAACACCATATATTTT
>TRBV28|TRBJ2-2|-|-
CASFGAHNTGELFF
TGTGCCAGCTTCGGGGCCCATAACACCGGGGAGCTGTTTTTT
>TRBV7-8|TRBJ2-7|-|TRBD2
CASSTTSGRSYEQYF
TGTGCCAGCAGCACGACTAGCGGGCGCTCCTACGAGCAGTACTTC
>TRBV7-2|TRBJ2-1|-|TRBD1
CASSFSGSGTGNEQFF
TGTGCCAGCAGCTTTTCGGGTTCCGGGACAGGCAATGAGCAGTTCTTC
>TRBV5-1|TRBJ2-2|-|TRBD1
CASSMTGAYPTGELFF
TGCGCCAGCAGCATGACAGGGGCCTACCCCACCGGGGAGCTGTTTTTT
>TRBV9|TRBJ2-2|-|-
CASSERTDGGLVTGELFF
TGTGCCAGCAGCGAACGGACTGACGGAGGGTTAGTCACCGGGGAGCTGTTTTTT